These T cell receptor beta chains were read from a single sample in a study of tumor-infiltrating lymphocytes in oesophageal squamous cell carcinoma. A single record per CDR3 protein comes from TCRdb applying MiXCR to the reads. The data show about 12,000 distinct CDR3 sequences, more than 50% seen once. Sequencing input: blood. The receptors here all came from a female donor with esophageal squamous cell carcinoma. Each CDR3 is given with its conserved first and last residue. The order of the fields is D gene, V gene, CDR3 length, clone size, J gene, CDR3 protein, CDR3 DNA. The D gene is left open where the match is weak. Size tells how often a clone was seen (once, few, many) or the class of an expanded clone, and some rows leave it out.

d_call: .; v_call: TRBV28; cdr3_length: 14; clone_size: medium-sized; j_call: TRBJ1-1; cdr3_aa: CASSGLARGTEAFF; cdr3_nt: TGTGCCAGCAGTGGCCTGGCCCGGGGCACTGAAGCTTTCTTT
d_call: .; v_call: TRBV7-2; cdr3_length: 14; clone_size: .; j_call: TRBJ2-7; cdr3_aa: CASSRGGGVREQYF; cdr3_nt: TGTGCCAGCAGCCGCGGTGGCGGGGTGAGAGAGCAGTACTTC
d_call: .; v_call: TRBV4-3; cdr3_length: 15; clone_size: .; j_call: TRBJ1-3; cdr3_aa: CASSLSEASGNTIYF; cdr3_nt: TGCGCCAGCAGTCTGTCGGAGGCCTCTGGAAACACCATATATTTT
d_call: .; v_call: TRBV2; cdr3_length: 15; clone_size: many; j_call: TRBJ1-6; cdr3_aa: CASRLPGTINSPLHF; cdr3_nt: TGTGCCAGCAGGTTACCCGGGACAATCAATTCACCCCTCCACTTT
d_call: TRBD2; v_call: TRBV27; cdr3_length: 11; clone_size: .; j_call: TRBJ2-5; cdr3_aa: CASRGGATQYF; cdr3_nt: TGTGCCAGCAGGGGAGGGGCGACCCAGTACTTC
d_call: TRBD1; v_call: TRBV6-5; cdr3_length: 14; clone_size: .; j_call: TRBJ2-1; cdr3_aa: CASSDGTGGIEQFF; cdr3_nt: TGTGCCAGCAGTGACGGGACAGGGGGCATTGAGCAGTTCTTC
d_call: .; v_call: TRBV19; cdr3_length: 14; clone_size: many; j_call: TRBJ1-2; cdr3_aa: CASGPLGANYGYTF; cdr3_nt: TGTGCCAGTGGACCCCTGGGGGCTAACTATGGCTACACCTTC
d_call: TRBD1; v_call: TRBV7-3; cdr3_length: 13; clone_size: medium-sized; j_call: TRBJ1-1; cdr3_aa: CASSPKGALGAFF; cdr3_nt: TGTGCCAGCAGCCCTAAGGGGGCGTTAGGAGCTTTCTTT
d_call: TRBD2; v_call: TRBV27; cdr3_length: 16; clone_size: .; j_call: TRBJ2-3; cdr3_aa: CASSSGLAGGTDTQYF; cdr3_nt: TGTGCCAGCAGTTCCGGACTAGCGGGAGGCACAGATACGCAGTATTTT
d_call: .; v_call: TRBV10-1; cdr3_length: 11; clone_size: .; j_call: TRBJ2-2; cdr3_aa: CASSDAGELFF; cdr3_nt: TGCGCCAGCAGTGATGCCGGGGAGCTGTTTTTT
d_call: .; v_call: TRBV7-9; cdr3_length: 15; clone_size: .; j_call: TRBJ1-2; cdr3_aa: CASSLENSGVDGYTF; cdr3_nt: TGTGCCAGCAGCTTAGAAAATTCAGGGGTCGATGGCTACACCTTC
d_call: TRBD1; v_call: TRBV7-2; cdr3_length: 13; clone_size: large; j_call: TRBJ2-7; cdr3_aa: CASSPTGVSEQYF; cdr3_nt: TGTGCCAGCAGCCCGACAGGGGTCTCCGAGCAGTACTTC
d_call: .; v_call: TRBV7-6; cdr3_length: 17; clone_size: .; j_call: TRBJ2-7; cdr3_aa: CASSSNGGSYLVGEQYF; cdr3_nt: TGTGCCAGCAGCTCAAACGGAGGGTCCTACCTGGTGGGTGAGCAGTACTTC
d_call: .; v_call: TRBV7-8; cdr3_length: 13; clone_size: few; j_call: TRBJ2-5; cdr3_aa: CASSLTRGASQYF; cdr3_nt: TGTGCCAGCAGCTTAACCCGGGGAGCGTCCCAGTACTTC
d_call: .; v_call: TRBV6-1; cdr3_length: 14; clone_size: many; j_call: TRBJ2-3; cdr3_aa: CASTEAVFADTQYF; cdr3_nt: TGTGCCAGCACTGAAGCCGTTTTTGCAGATACGCAGTATTTT
d_call: TRBD2; v_call: TRBV5-1; cdr3_length: 15; clone_size: .; j_call: TRBJ2-5; cdr3_aa: CASSLGSSGSETQYF; cdr3_nt: TGCGCCAGCAGCTTGGGATCTAGCGGGAGTGAGACCCAGTACTTC
d_call: TRBD2; v_call: TRBV6-6; cdr3_length: 18; clone_size: many; j_call: TRBJ2-5; cdr3_aa: CASSYSGLAGEGAETQYF; cdr3_nt: TGTGCCAGCAGTTACTCAGGACTAGCGGGAGAAGGCGCAGAGACCCAGTACTTC
d_call: .; v_call: TRBV28; cdr3_length: 17; clone_size: many; j_call: TRBJ1-5; cdr3_aa: CASRGRWTRGRNQPQHF; cdr3_nt: TGTGCCAGCAGGGGGAGGTGGACACGGGGGCGGAATCAGCCCCAGCATTTT
d_call: TRBD1; v_call: TRBV28; cdr3_length: 13; clone_size: .; j_call: TRBJ2-7; cdr3_aa: CAGHGTGYYEQYF; cdr3_nt: TGTGCCGGCCACGGGACAGGGTATTACGAGCAGTACTTC
d_call: TRBD2; v_call: TRBV6-1; cdr3_length: 14; clone_size: many; j_call: TRBJ2-7; cdr3_aa: CASSFLAGDNEQYF; cdr3_nt: TGTGCCAGCTCGTTTCTAGCGGGGGACAATGAGCAGTACTTC
d_call: .; v_call: TRBV7-6; cdr3_length: 15; clone_size: many; j_call: TRBJ1-4; cdr3_aa: CASSATRGVSEKLFF; cdr3_nt: TGTGCCAGCAGCGCTACACGGGGTGTAAGTGAAAAACTGTTTTTT
d_call: TRBD1; v_call: TRBV27; cdr3_length: 16; clone_size: .; j_call: TRBJ2-1; cdr3_aa: CASRTLGTGGYNEQFF; cdr3_nt: TGTGCCAGCAGGACACTAGGGACAGGGGGCTACAATGAGCAGTTCTTC
d_call: TRBD1; v_call: TRBV28; cdr3_length: 15; clone_size: medium-sized; j_call: TRBJ2-7; cdr3_aa: CASRRQGSFTYEQYF; cdr3_nt: TGTGCCAGCCGAAGACAGGGGTCCTTTACCTACGAGCAGTACTTC
d_call: .; v_call: TRBV7-2; cdr3_length: 15; clone_size: .; j_call: TRBJ2-3; cdr3_aa: CASRLPRVAGDTQYF; cdr3_nt: TGTGCCAGCAGACTACCCCGGGTAGCAGGCGATACGCAGTATTTT
d_call: .; v_call: TRBV5-6; cdr3_length: 14; clone_size: many; j_call: TRBJ1-2; cdr3_aa: CASSSQGKVYGYTF; cdr3_nt: TGTGCCAGCAGCTCGCAGGGAAAGGTCTATGGCTACACCTTC
d_call: .; v_call: TRBV10-3; cdr3_length: 14; clone_size: .; j_call: TRBJ1-2; cdr3_aa: CATTLWMGDYGYTF; cdr3_nt: TGTGCCACCACCTTATGGATGGGGGACTATGGCTACACCTTC
d_call: .; v_call: TRBV27; cdr3_length: 13; clone_size: once; j_call: TRBJ2-1; cdr3_aa: CASKALTYNEQFF; cdr3_nt: TGTGCCAGCAAGGCACTTACCTACAATGAGCAGTTCTTC
d_call: TRBD2; v_call: TRBV6-8; cdr3_length: 15; clone_size: .; j_call: TRBJ2-5; cdr3_aa: CASSYGREFWETQYF; cdr3_nt: TGTGCCAGCAGTTACGGGCGGGAGTTTTGGGAGACCCAGTACTTC
d_call: TRBD2; v_call: TRBV7-3; cdr3_length: 15; clone_size: .; j_call: TRBJ2-5; cdr3_aa: CASSLSSTGGETQYF; cdr3_nt: TGTGCCAGCAGCTTAAGCTCAACGGGGGGGGAGACCCAGTACTTC
d_call: .; v_call: TRBV11-2; cdr3_length: 14; clone_size: .; j_call: TRBJ2-7; cdr3_aa: CASSLAGSYNEQYF; cdr3_nt: TGTGCCAGCAGCTTAGCGGGATCCTACAATGAGCAGTACTTC
d_call: .; v_call: TRBV7-3; cdr3_length: 15; clone_size: .; j_call: TRBJ1-1; cdr3_aa: CASSLWGGGNTEAFF; cdr3_nt: TGTGCCAGCAGCTTATGGGGGGGTGGGAACACTGAAGCTTTCTTT
d_call: .; v_call: TRBV6-6; cdr3_length: 11; clone_size: few; j_call: TRBJ1-4; cdr3_aa: CASRKNEKLFF; cdr3_nt: TGTGCCAGCAGGAAGAATGAAAAACTGTTTTTT
d_call: TRBD1; v_call: TRBV6-6; cdr3_length: 15; clone_size: .; j_call: TRBJ2-7; cdr3_aa: CASSYRTGGEYEQYF; cdr3_nt: TGTGCCAGCAGTTACCGGACAGGGGGAGAATACGAGCAGTACTTC
d_call: .; v_call: TRBV12-3/TRBV12-4; cdr3_length: 15; clone_size: .; j_call: TRBJ1-1; cdr3_aa: CASSHRYQKNTEAFF; cdr3_nt: TGTGCCAGCAGCCACAGATATCAGAAGAACACTGAAGCTTTCTTT
d_call: .; v_call: TRBV7-2; cdr3_length: 11; clone_size: .; j_call: TRBJ2-1; cdr3_aa: CASSLHNEQFF; cdr3_nt: TGTGCCAGCAGCTTACACAATGAGCAGTTCTTC
d_call: .; v_call: TRBV7-9; cdr3_length: 14; clone_size: .; j_call: TRBJ2-7; cdr3_aa: CASSPVGTSYEQYF; cdr3_nt: TGTGCCAGCAGCCCGGTAGGGACCTCCTACGAGCAGTACTTC
d_call: TRBD2; v_call: TRBV6-1; cdr3_length: 18; clone_size: .; j_call: TRBJ2-6; cdr3_aa: CASSEVLAGSSGANVLTF; cdr3_nt: TGTGCCAGCAGTGAAGTTCTAGCGGGAAGCTCTGGGGCCAACGTCCTGACTTTC
d_call: .; v_call: TRBV7-5; cdr3_length: 17; clone_size: .; j_call: TRBJ1-2; cdr3_aa: CISVPEPPTPRDYGYTF; cdr3_nt: .